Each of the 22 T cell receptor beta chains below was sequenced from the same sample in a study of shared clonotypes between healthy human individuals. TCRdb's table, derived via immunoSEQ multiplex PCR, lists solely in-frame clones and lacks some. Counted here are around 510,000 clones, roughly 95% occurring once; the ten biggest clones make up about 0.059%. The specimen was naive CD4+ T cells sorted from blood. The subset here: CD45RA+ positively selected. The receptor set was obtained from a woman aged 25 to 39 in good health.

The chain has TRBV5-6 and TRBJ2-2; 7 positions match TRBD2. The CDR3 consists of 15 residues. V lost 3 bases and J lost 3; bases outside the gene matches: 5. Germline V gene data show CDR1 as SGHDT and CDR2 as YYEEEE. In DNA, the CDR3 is TGTGCCAGCAGCTGGCTAGCGGTGGACACCGGGGAGCTGTTTTTT. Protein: CASSWLAVDTGELFF.

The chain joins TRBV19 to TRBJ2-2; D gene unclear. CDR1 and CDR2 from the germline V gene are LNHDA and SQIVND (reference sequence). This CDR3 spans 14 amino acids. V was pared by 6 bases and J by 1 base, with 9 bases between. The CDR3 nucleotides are TGTGCCAGTAGCACACAAGGGAACACCGGGGAGCTGTTTTTT. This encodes CASSTQGNTGELFF. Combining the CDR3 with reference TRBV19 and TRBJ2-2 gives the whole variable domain DGGITQSPKYLFRKEGQNVTLSCEQNLNHDAMYWYRQDPGQGLRLIYYSQIVNDFQKGDIAEGYSVSREKKESFPLTVTSAQKNPTAFYLCASSTQGNTGELFFGEGSRLTVL.

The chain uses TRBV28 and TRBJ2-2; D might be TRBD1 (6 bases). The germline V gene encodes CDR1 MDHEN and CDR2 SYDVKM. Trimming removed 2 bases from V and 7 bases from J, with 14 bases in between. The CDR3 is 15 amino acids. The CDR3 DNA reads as TGTGCCAGCAGTTTAATCTTGGACAGCTTCGGGGAGCTGTTTTTT. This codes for CASSLILDSFGELFF.

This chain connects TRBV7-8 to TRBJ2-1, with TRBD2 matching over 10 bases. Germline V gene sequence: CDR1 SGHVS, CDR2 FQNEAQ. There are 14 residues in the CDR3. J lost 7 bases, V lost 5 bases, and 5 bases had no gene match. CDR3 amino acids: CASSPTGLANEQFF. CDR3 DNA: TGTGCCAGCAGCCCCACGGGACTAGCGAATGAGCAGTTCTTC. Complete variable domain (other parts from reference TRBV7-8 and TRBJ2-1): GAGVSQSPRYKVAKRGQDVALRCDPISGHVSLFWYQQALGQGPEFLTYFQNEAQLDKSGLPSDRFFAERPEGSVSTLKIQRTQQEDSAVYLCASSPTGLANEQFFGPGTRLTVL.

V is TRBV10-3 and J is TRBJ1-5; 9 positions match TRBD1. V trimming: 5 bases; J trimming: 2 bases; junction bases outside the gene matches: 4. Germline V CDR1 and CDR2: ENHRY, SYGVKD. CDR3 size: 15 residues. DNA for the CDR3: TGTGCCATCAGTACAGGGGGCGTAGGCAATCAGCCCCAGCATTTT. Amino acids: CAISTGGVGNQPQHF.

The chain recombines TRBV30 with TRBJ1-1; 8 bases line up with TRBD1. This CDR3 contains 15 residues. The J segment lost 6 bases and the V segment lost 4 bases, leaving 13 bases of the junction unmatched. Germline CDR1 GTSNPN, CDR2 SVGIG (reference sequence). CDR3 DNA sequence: TGTGCCTGGAATAACAGGGGGAAGCTTCGGGCTGAAGCTTTCTTT. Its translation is CAWNNRGKLRAEAFF. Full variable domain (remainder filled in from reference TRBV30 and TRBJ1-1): SQTIHQWPATLVQPVGSPLSLECTVEGTSNPNLYWYRQAAGRGLQLLFYSVGIGQISSEVPQNLSASRPQDRQFILSSKKLLLSDSGFYLCAWNNRGKLRAEAFFGQGTRLTVV.

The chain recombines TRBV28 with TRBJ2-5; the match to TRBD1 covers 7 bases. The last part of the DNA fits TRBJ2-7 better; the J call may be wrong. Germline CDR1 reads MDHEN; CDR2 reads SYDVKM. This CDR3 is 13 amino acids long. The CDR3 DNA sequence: TGTGCCAGCAGTTTTTACACAGGGGACGAGCAGTACTTC. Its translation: CASSFYTGDEQYF.

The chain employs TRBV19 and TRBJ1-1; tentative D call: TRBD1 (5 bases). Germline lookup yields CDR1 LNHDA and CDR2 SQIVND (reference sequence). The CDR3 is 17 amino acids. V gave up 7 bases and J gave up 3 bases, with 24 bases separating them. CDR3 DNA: TGTGCCAGTATTAGGGGCCCTGGGAGGGCCCCAGACACTGAAGCTTTCTTT. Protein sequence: CASIRGPGRAPDTEAFF.

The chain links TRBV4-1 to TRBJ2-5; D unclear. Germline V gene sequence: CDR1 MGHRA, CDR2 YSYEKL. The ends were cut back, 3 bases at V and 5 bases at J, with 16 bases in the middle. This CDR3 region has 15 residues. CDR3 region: CASSQNYGLRETQYF. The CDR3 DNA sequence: TGCGCCAGCAGCCAGAATTATGGGTTGAGGGAGACCCAGTACTTC.

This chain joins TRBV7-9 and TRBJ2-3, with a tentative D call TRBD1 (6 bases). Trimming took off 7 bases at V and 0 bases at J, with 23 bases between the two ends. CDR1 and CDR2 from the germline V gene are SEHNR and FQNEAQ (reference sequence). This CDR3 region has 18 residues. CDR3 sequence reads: CASTPRGLGRTSTDTQYF. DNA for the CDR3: TGTGCCAGCACCCCTAGGGGGTTAGGGAGAACCAGCACAGATACGCAGTATTTT.

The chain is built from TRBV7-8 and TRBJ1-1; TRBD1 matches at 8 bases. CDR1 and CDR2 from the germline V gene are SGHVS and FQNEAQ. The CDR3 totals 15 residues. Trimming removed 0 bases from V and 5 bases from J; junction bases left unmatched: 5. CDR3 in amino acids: CASSLAPRGQTEAFF. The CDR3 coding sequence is TGTGCCAGCAGCTTAGCGCCCAGGGGGCAAACTGAAGCTTTCTTT.

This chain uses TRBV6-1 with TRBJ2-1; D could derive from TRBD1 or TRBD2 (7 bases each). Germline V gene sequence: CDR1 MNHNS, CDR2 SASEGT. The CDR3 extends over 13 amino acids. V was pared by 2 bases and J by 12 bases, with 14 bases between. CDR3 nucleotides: TGTGCCAGCAGTGAACCCGCAGGGGGGGGGCAGTTCTTC. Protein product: CASSEPAGGGQFF.

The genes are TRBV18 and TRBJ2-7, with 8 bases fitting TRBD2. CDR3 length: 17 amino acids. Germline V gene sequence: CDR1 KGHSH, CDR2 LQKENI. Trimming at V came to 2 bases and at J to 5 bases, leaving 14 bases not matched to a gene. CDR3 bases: TGTGCCAGCTCACCAGGGCAGGGAGCGGGAGTATCCCACGAGCAGTACTTC. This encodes CASSPGQGAGVSHEQYF.

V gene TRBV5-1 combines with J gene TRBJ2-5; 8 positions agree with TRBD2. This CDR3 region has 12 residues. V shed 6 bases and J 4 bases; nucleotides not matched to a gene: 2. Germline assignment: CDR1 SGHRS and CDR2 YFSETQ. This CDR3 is CASKAGAETQYF. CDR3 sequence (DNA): TGCGCCAGCAAAGCGGGGGCAGAGACCCAGTACTTC.

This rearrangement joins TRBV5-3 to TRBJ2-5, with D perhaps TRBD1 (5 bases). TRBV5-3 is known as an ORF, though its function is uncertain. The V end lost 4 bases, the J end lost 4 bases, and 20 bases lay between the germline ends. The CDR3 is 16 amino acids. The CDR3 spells CARSRKGDSMGETQYF. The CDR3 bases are TGTGCCAGAAGCCGGAAAGGGGATTCAATGGGAGAGACCCAGTACTTC.

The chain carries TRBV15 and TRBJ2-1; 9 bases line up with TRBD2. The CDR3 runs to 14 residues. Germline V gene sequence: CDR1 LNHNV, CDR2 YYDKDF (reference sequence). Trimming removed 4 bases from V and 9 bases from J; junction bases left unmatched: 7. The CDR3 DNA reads TGTGCCACCAGCATCCATAGCGGGAGTGGTGAGCAGTTCTTC. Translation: CATSIHSGSGEQFF.

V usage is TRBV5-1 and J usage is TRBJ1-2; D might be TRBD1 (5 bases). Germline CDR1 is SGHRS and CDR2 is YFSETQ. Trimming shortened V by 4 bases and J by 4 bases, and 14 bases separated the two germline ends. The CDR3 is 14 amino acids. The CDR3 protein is CASSPFGGGYGYTF. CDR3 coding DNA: TGCGCCAGCAGCCCCTTCGGGGGTGGCTATGGCTACACCTTC.

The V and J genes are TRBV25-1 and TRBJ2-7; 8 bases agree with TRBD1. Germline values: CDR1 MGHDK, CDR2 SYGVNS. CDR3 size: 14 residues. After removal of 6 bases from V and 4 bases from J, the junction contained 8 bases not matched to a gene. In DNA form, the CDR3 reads TGTGCCAGCAGGGGGACAGGTGATTTTTACGAGCAGTACTTC. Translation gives CASRGTGDFYEQYF.

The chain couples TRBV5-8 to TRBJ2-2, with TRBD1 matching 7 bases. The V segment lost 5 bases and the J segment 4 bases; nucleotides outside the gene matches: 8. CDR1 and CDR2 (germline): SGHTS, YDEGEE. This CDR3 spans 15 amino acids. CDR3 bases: TGTGCCAGCAGTAGTGACAGGGTGGGCACCGGGGAGCTGTTTTTT. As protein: CASSSDRVGTGELFF.

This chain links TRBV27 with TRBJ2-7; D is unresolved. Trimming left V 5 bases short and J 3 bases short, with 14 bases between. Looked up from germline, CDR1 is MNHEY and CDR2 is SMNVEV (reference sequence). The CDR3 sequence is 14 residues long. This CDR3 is CASSPTETFYEQYF. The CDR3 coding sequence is TGTGCCAGCAGTCCTACCGAAACCTTCTACGAGCAGTACTTC.

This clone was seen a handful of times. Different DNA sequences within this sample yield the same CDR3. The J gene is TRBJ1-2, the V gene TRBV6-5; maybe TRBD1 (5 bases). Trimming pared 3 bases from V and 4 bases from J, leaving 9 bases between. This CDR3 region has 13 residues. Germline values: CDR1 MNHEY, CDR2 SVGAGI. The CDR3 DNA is TGTGCCAGCAGTTATCAGGGAACCTATGGCTACACCTTC. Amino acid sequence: CASSYQGTYGYTF.

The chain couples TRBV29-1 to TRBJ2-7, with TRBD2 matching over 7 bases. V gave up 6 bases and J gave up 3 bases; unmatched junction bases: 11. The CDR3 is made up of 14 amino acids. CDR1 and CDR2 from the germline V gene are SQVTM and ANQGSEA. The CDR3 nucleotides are TGCAGCGTCCGAGCCGGGACTACTATCTACGAGCAGTACTTC. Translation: CSVRAGTTIYEQYF.